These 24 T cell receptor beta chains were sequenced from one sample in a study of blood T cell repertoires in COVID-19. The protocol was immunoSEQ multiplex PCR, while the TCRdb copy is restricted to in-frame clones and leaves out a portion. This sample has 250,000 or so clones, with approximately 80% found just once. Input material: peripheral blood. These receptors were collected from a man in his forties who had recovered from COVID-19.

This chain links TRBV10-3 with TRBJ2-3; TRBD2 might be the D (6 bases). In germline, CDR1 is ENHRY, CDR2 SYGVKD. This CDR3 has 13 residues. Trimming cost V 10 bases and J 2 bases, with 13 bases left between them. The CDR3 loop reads CATQGLITDTQYF. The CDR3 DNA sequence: TGTGCCACCCAGGGACTGATCACAGATACGCAGTATTTT.

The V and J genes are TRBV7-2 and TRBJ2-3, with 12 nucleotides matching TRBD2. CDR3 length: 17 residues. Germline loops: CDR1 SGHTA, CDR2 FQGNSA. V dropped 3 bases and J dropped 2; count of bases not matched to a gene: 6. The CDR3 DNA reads TGTGCCAGCAGCTTCCCCTCTAGCGGGAGGGACACAGATACGCAGTATTTT. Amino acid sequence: CASSFPSSGRDTDTQYF.

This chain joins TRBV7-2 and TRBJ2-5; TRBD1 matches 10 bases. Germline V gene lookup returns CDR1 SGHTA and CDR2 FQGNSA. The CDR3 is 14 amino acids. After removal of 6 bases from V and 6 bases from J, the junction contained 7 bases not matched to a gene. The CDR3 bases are TGTGCCAGCAGAACGGACAGGGGGTTGCAGACCCAGTACTTC. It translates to CASRTDRGLQTQYF.

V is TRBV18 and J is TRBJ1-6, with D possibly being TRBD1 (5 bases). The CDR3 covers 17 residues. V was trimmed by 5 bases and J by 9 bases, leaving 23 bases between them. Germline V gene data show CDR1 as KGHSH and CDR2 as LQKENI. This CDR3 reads CASSSSDPGLLVSPLHF. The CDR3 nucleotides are TGTGCCAGCTCATCATCCGACCCGGGACTGCTCGTTTCACCCCTCCACTTT.

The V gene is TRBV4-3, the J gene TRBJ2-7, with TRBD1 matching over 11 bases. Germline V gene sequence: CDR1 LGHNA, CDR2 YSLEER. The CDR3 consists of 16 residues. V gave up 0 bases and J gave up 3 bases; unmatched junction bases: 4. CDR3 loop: CASSQEGGTGGYEQYF. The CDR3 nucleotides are TGCGCCAGCAGCCAAGAAGGCGGGACAGGGGGCTACGAGCAGTACTTC.

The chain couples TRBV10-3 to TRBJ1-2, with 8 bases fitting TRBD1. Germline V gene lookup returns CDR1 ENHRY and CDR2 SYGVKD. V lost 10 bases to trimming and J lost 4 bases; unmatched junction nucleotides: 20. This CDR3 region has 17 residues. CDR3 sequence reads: CATSMDRARAGVYGYTF. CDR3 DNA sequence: TGTGCCACCTCCATGGACAGGGCTAGGGCAGGGGTCTATGGCTACACCTTC.

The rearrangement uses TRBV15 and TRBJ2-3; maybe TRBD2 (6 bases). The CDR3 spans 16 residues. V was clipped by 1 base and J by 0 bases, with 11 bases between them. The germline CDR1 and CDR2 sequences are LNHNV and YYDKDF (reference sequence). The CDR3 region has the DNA TGTGCCACCAGCAGAGGACTAGACCAAAGCACAGATACGCAGTATTTT. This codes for CATSRGLDQSTDTQYF.

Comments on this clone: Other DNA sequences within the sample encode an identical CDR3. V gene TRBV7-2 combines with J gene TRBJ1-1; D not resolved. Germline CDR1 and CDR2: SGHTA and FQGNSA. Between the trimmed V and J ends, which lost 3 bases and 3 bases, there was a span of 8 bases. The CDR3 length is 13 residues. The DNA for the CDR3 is TGTGCCAGCAGCTTGGTTAGAGACACTGAAGCTTTCTTT. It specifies CASSLVRDTEAFF. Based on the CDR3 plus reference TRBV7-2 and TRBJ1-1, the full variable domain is GAGVSQSPSNKVTEKGKDVELRCDPISGHTALYWYRQSLGQGLEFLIYFQGNSAPDKSGLPSDRFSAERTGGSVSTLTIQRTQQEDSAVYLCASSLVRDTEAFFGQGTRLTVV.

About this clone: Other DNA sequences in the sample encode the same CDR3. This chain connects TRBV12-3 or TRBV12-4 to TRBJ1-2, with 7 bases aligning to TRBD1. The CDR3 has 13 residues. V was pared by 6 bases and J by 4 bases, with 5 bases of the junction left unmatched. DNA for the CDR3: TGTGCCAGCAGCCCGACAGGGTCCTATGGCTACACCTTC. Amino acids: CASSPTGSYGYTF.

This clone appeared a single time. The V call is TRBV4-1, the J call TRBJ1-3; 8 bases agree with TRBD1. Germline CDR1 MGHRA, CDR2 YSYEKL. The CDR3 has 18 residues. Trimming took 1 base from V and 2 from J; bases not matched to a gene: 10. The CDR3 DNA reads TGCGCCAGCAGCCAAGGCGGACAGGGCCTAAGGCCTGGAAACACCATATATTTT. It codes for CASSQGGQGLRPGNTIYF.

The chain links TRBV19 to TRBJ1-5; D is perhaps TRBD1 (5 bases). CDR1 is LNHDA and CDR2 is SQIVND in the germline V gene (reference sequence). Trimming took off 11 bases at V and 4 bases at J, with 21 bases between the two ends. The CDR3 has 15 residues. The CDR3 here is CAASLRGQTNQPQHF. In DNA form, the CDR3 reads TGTGCCGCATCGCTCCGTGGACAAACGAATCAGCCCCAGCATTTT.

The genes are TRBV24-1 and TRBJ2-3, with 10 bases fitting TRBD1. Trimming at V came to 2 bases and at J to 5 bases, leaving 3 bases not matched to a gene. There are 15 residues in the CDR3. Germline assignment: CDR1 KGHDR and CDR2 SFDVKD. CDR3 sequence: CATSDSGQGEDTQYF. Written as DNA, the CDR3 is TGTGCCACCAGTGATTCTGGACAGGGGGAAGATACGCAGTATTTT.

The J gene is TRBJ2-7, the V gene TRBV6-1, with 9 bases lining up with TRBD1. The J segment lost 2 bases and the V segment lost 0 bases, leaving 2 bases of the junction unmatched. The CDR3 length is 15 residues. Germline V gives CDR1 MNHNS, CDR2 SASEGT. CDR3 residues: CASSEAGTGTYEQYF. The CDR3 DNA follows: TGTGCCAGCAGTGAAGCAGGGACAGGGACCTACGAGCAGTACTTC.

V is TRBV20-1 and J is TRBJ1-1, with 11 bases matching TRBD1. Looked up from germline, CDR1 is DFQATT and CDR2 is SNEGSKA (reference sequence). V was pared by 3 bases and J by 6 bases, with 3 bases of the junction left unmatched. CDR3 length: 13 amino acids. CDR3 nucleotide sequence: TGCAGTGCTAGTGGGGGACAGGGGGCTGAAGCTTTCTTT. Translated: CSASGGQGAEAFF.

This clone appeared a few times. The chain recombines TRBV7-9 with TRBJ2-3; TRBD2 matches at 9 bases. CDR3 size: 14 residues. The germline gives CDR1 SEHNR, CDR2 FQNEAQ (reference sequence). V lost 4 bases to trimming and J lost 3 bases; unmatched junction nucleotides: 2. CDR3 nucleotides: TGTGCCAGCAGCTATAGCGGGAGTACAGATACGCAGTATTTT. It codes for CASSYSGSTDTQYF. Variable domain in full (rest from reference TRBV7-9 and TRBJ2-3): DTGVSQNPRHKITKRGQNVTFRCDPISEHNRLYWYRQTLGQGPEFLTYFQNEAQLEKSRLLSDRFSAERPKGSFSTLEIQRTEQGDSAMYLCASSYSGSTDTQYFGPGTRLTVL.

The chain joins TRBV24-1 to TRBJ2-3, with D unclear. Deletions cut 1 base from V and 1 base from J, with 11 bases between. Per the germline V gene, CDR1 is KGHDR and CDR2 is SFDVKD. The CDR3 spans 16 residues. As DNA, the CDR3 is TGTGCCACCAGTGATTTCAGAAAAACCGGCACAGATACGCAGTATTTT. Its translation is CATSDFRKTGTDTQYF.

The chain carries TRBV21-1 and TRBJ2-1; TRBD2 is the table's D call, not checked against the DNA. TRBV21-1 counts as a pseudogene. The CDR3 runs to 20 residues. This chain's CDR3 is CASSKPSRTSGNRSYNEQFF. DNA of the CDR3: TGTGCCAGCAGCAAACCGTCTCGGACTAGCGGGAATCGTTCCTACAATGAGCAGTTCTTC.

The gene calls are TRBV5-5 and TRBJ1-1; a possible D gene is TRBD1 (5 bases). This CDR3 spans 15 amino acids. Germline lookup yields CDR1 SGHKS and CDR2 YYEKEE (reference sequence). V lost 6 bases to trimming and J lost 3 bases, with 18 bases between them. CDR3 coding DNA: TGTGCCAGCATCCTATGGCAGGCGGGGGACACTGAAGCTTTCTTT. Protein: CASILWQAGDTEAFF.

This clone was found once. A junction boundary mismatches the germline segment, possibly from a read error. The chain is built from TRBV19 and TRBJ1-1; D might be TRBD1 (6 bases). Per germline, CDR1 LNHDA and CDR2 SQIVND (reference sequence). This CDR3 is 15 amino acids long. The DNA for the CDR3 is TGTGCCAGTAGTATAGGGTACGGACAGTCCGCATTGGTGGGCTTT. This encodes CASSIGYGQSALVGF.

CDR3 sequence reads: CASSFAGTSGKYEQYF. The CDR3 DNA follows: TGTGCCAGCAGCTTCGCCGGGACTAGCGGGAAATACGAGCAGTACTTC. The V call is TRBV7-2, the J call TRBJ2-7; TRBD2 agrees at 13 bases. With V trimmed by 3 bases and J by 4 bases, 6 bases remained unmatched. The CDR3 has 16 residues. CDR1 and CDR2 from the germline V gene are SGHTA and FQGNSA.

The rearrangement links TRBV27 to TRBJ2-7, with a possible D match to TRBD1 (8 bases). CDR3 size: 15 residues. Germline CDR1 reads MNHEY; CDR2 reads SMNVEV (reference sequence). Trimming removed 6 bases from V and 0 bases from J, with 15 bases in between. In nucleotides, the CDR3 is TGTGCCAGCAGAGTACAGGGGGGGGTCTCCTACGAGCAGTACTTC. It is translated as CASRVQGGVSYEQYF.

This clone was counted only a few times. The CDR3 loop reads CASKIRGNTGELFF. CDR3 nucleotides: TGTGCCAGCAAAATTCGGGGGAATACCGGGGAGCTGTTTTTT. The chain is built from TRBV19 and TRBJ2-2; maybe TRBD2 (6 bases). The V gene's germline CDR1 is LNHDA and CDR2 SQIVND (reference sequence). Trimming took 9 bases from V and 5 from J, leaving 16 bases between them. CDR3 length equals 14 residues.

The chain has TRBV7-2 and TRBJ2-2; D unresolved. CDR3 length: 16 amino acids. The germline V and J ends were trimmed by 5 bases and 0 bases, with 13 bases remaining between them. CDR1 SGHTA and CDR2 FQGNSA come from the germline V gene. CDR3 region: CASSADTDANTGELFF. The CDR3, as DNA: TGTGCCAGCAGCGCTGACACAGACGCGAACACCGGGGAGCTGTTTTTT.

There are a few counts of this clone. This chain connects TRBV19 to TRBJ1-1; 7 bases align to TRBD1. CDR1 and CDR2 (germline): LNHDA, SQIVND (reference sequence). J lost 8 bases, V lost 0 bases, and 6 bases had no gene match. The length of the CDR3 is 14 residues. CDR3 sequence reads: CASSIDSGQVEAFF. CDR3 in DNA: TGTGCCAGTAGTATAGATTCCGGACAGGTCGAAGCTTTCTTT.